In this sample, the clone carrying this TCR beta chain is medium-sized. The antigen is unknown. These data originate in a study of T-cell reconstitution after alpha-beta-depleted transplantation in children. The study's findings and limits: The origin of alpha-beta T cells about two months after transplant was reportedly several hundred expanded graft clones.

The length of the CDR3 is 15 residues. The germline CDR1 and CDR2 sequences are DFQATT and SNEGSKA (reference sequence). The V and J ends lost 6 bases and 3 bases, in that order; junction bases with no gene match: 5. As it was prepared, the TCRbeta library received unique molecular identifiers. TCRdb re-called the PCR reads through MiXCR, storing one row per CDR3 protein. The sample holds tens of thousands of distinct CDR3 sequences, about 6% seen once. This sequence originates from a child younger than two who had a stem cell transplant for acute myeloid leukemia, so the T cells may come from the graft donor. V gene TRBV20-1 combines with J gene TRBJ2-1; TRBD2 agrees at 13 bases. The sample in question was peripheral blood, obtained 60 days after TCRalphabeta/CD19-depleted stem cell transplant. This chain's CDR3 is CSAPGLAGFYNEQFF. The CDR3 bases are TGCAGTGCCCCGGGACTAGCGGGATTCTACAATGAGCAGTTCTTC.